This T cell receptor (beta chain) originates from a study of cytomegalovirus exposure and HLA in healthy donors. Study observations and caveats: A classifier reportedly called cytomegalovirus status with high sensitivity and specificity.

This PCR relied on a set of 60 Vbeta primers and 13 Jbeta primers. Sequencing was performed with immunoSEQ multiplex PCR; in TCRdb, only in-frame clones are kept and a portion is missing. Here the sample spans 140,000 to 150,000 clones, approximately 80% being singletons. About this clone: Its matching antigen is unknown.

This CDR3 is 19 amino acids long. Germline-derived CDR1 and CDR2 are SEHNR and FQNEAQ (reference sequence). Unmatched junction bases numbered 17, after V lost 5 bases and J lost 7 bases. Sequenced: PBMCs. The genes are TRBV7-9 and TRBJ2-1, with 13 bases matching TRBD2. The sequence came from a male donor in good health and CMV-seronegative. This chain's CDR3 is CASSALVSGLAGALNEQFF. The CDR3 coding sequence is TGTGCCAGCAGCGCCCTAGTGAGCGGACTAGCGGGAGCTCTTAATGAGCAGTTCTTC.